The 18 T cell receptor beta chains below all came from one sample that was sequenced in a study of blood T cell repertoires in COVID-19. The assay was immunoSEQ multiplex PCR, and TCRdb's table has in-frame clones only and misses some. This repertoire shows about 210,000 clones, 80% found once; its top ten account for about 7.2%. The sequenced sample was peripheral blood. The receptors derive from a woman in her 70s with acute or convalescent COVID-19.

The J gene is TRBJ2-7, the V gene TRBV18; 9 bases are shared with TRBD2. The germline CDR1 and CDR2 sequences are KGHSH and LQKENI. CDR3 length equals 16 residues. The V gene end was trimmed by 2 bases and the J gene end by 4 bases; junction bases not matched to a gene: 9. The CDR3 DNA is TGTGCCAGCTCACCAACTACTGGCGGGGGGGTGTACGAGCAGTACTTC. This codes for CASSPTTGGGVYEQYF.

CDR3 loop: CASSPAWGDQPQHF. The CDR3 region has the DNA TGTGCCAGCTCCCCAGCCTGGGGGGATCAGCCCCAGCATTTT. The chain joins TRBV18 to TRBJ1-5, with D maybe TRBD1 (5 bases). Germline V gene sequence: CDR1 KGHSH, CDR2 LQKENI. V was trimmed by 6 bases and J by 5 bases, leaving 14 bases between them. The CDR3 length is 14 residues.

The chain has TRBV19 and TRBJ1-2, with D maybe TRBD1 (6 bases). This CDR3 is 13 amino acids long. Germline assignment: CDR1 LNHDA and CDR2 SQIVND (reference sequence). V was cut by 5 bases and J by 2 bases, with 9 bases left in between. The CDR3 DNA reads as TGTGCCAGTAGTGCAGACAGGAACTATGGCTACACCTTC. It yields the protein CASSADRNYGYTF.

The J gene is TRBJ1-2, the V gene TRBV6-1, with no clear D. Trimming took 2 bases from V and 7 from J, leaving 5 bases between them. The CDR3 has 11 amino acids. The germline V gene encodes CDR1 MNHNS and CDR2 SASEGT. The chain's CDR3 is CASSEIIGYTF. The DNA of the CDR3 is TGTGCCAGCAGTGAAATAATTGGCTACACCTTC.

This clone was observed a few times. The chain employs TRBV3-1 (or the pseudogene TRBV3-2) and TRBJ2-5, with TRBD1 identical over 10 bases. The CDR3 consists of 15 residues. In germline, CDR1 is LGHDT, CDR2 YNNKEL (reference sequence). Trimming took 2 bases from V and 5 from J; bases not matched to a gene: 5. This chain's CDR3 is CASSQLGTGVETQYF. The DNA for the CDR3 is TGTGCCAGCAGCCAATTAGGGACAGGGGTGGAGACCCAGTACTTC.

This clone was seen a handful of times. The chain combines TRBV5-1 with TRBJ1-3; 7 bases match TRBD1. This CDR3 is 13 amino acids long. V shed 4 bases and J 8 bases; nucleotides not matched to a gene: 6. Germline V gene lookup returns CDR1 SGHRS and CDR2 YFSETQ. The CDR3 coding sequence is TGCGCCAGCAGCCTCACAGGGGAGGACACCATATATTTT. Its protein product is CASSLTGEDTIYF.

The rearrangement uses TRBV5-5 and TRBJ2-7, with 8 bases matching TRBD1. The ends lost 3 bases at V and 9 bases at J; junction bases unmatched: 8. Germline-derived CDR1 and CDR2 are SGHKS and YYEKEE (reference sequence). CDR3 length equals 13 residues. CDR3: CASSWGDRSGQYF. Written as DNA, the CDR3 is TGTGCCAGCAGCTGGGGGGACAGGTCAGGGCAGTACTTC. The complete variable domain, with remaining parts taken from reference TRBV5-5 and TRBJ2-7, reads DAGVTQSPTHLIKTRGQQVTLRCSPISGHKSVSWYQQVLGQGPQFIFQYYEKEERGRGNFPDRFSARQFPNYSSELNVNALLLGDSALYLCASSWGDRSGQYFGPGTRLTVT.

The CDR3 loop is CASSLRAGGYTDTQYF. The CDR3 DNA is TGTGCCAGCAGCTTGCGAGCGGGGGGATACACAGATACGCAGTATTTT. J is TRBJ2-3 and V is TRBV5-4; 9 bases line up with TRBD2. The V and J ends lost 1 base and 2 bases, in that order; junction bases with no gene match: 5. CDR3 length: 16 amino acids. CDR1 is SGHNT, CDR2 YYREEE, per germline (reference sequence).

The gene calls are TRBV5-1 and TRBJ1-1, with 8 bases aligning to TRBD1. Trimming removed 7 bases from V and 1 base from J; junction bases left unmatched: 6. Germline V gene lookup returns CDR1 SGHRS and CDR2 YFSETQ. The CDR3 consists of 14 residues. The CDR3 here is CASGIGQGNTEAFF. The CDR3 DNA is TGCGCCAGCGGGATAGGACAGGGGAACACTGAAGCTTTCTTT.

This clone was detected only once. The V call is TRBV29-1, the J call TRBJ2-7; a weak D match, TRBD1 (5 bases). The germline gives CDR1 SQVTM, CDR2 ANQGSEA. The V gene lost 4 bases and the J gene lost 5 bases, with 24 bases spanning the gap. The CDR3 runs 16 residues. Written as DNA, the CDR3 is TGCAGCGTTGCGCGTTCGAGGCGTGAAGGGGTCCACGAGCAGTACTTC. This encodes CSVARSRREGVHEQYF.

The chain employs TRBV29-1 and TRBJ1-1; D remains ambiguous. Germline CDR1 reads SQVTM; CDR2 reads ANQGSEA. The CDR3 runs to 11 residues. V lost 4 bases to trimming and J lost 4 bases, with 7 bases between them. CDR3 protein: CSVAESTEAFF. In DNA, the CDR3 is TGCAGCGTTGCGGAGAGCACTGAAGCTTTCTTT. The whole variable domain, remainder taken from reference TRBV29-1 and TRBJ1-1, is SAVISQKPSRDICQRGTSLTIQCQVDSQVTMMFWYRQQPGQSLTLIATANQGSEATYESGFVIDKFPISRPNLTFSTLTVSNMSPEDSSIYLCSVAESTEAFFGQGTRLTVV.

This rearrangement joins TRBV5-1 to TRBJ1-1, with 8 nucleotides matching TRBD1. V trimming: 4 bases; J trimming: 4 bases; junction bases outside the gene matches: 6. This CDR3 has 14 residues. From germline, CDR1 is SGHRS and CDR2 YFSETQ. Here the CDR3 reads CASSLNTGGTEAFF. The DNA for the CDR3 is TGCGCCAGCAGCCTGAACACAGGGGGCACTGAAGCTTTCTTT.

The chain uses TRBV28 and TRBJ2-7; maybe TRBD1 (6 bases). V lost 7 bases and J 3 bases, leaving 13 bases between the germline ends. This CDR3 has 13 residues. Germline CDR1 reads MDHEN; CDR2 reads SYDVKM. The CDR3 bases are TGTGCCAGCAAACAGGGATTCTACTACGAGCAGTACTTC. Its protein product is CASKQGFYYEQYF. Full variable domain (remainder filled in from reference TRBV28 and TRBJ2-7): DVKVTQSSRYLVKRTGEKVFLECVQDMDHENMFWYRQDPGLGLRLIYFSYDVKMKEKGDIPEGYSVSREKKERFSLILESASTNQTSMYLCASKQGFYYEQYFGPGTRLTVT.

This clone was detected only a few times. This chain links TRBV27 with TRBJ2-7; D possibly corresponds to TRBD1 (5 bases). Germline V CDR1 and CDR2: MNHEY, SMNVEV (reference sequence). V gave up 2 bases and J gave up 3 bases, with 17 bases separating them. CDR3 length: 16 amino acids. CDR3 in amino acids: CASSLSLDSSFYEQYF. For the CDR3, the DNA is TGTGCCAGCAGTTTAAGTCTAGACAGTTCCTTCTACGAGCAGTACTTC.

This clone occurred once. The CDR3 here is CASSLSPGSGNTIYF. For the CDR3, the DNA is TGCGCCAGCAGCTTGTCCCCAGGGTCTGGAAACACCATATATTTT. The chain employs TRBV5-1 and TRBJ1-3; D is possibly TRBD1 (5 bases). The length of the CDR3 is 15 residues. CDR1 is SGHRS, CDR2 YFSETQ, per germline. V was clipped by 1 base and J by 1 base, with 9 bases between them.

This clone came up many times. The chain recombines TRBV19 with TRBJ2-7, with D perhaps TRBD2 (5 bases). Germline loops: CDR1 LNHDA, CDR2 SQIVND (reference sequence). CDR3 length: 13 residues. Trimming removed 5 bases at V and 3 bases at J, with 11 bases between. Here the CDR3 reads CASSGLEHYEQYF. CDR3 sequence (DNA): TGTGCCAGTAGTGGACTCGAACACTACGAGCAGTACTTC.

The chain is built from TRBV6-2 or TRBV6-3 and TRBJ2-7; 9 bases align to TRBD1. Germline CDR1 MNHEY, CDR2 SVGEGT. Unmatched junction bases numbered 16, after V lost 5 bases and J lost 2 bases. CDR3 length: 18 amino acids. This chain's CDR3 is CASSDPDGTGGPTYEQYF. The CDR3 nucleotides read TGTGCCAGCAGTGACCCGGACGGTACAGGGGGCCCCACCTACGAGCAGTACTTC.

This chain joins TRBV5-6 and TRBJ2-3; 9 bases agree with TRBD2. CDR1 is SGHDT, CDR2 YYEEEE, per germline. This CDR3 spans 15 amino acids. Trimming at V came to 4 bases and at J to 0 bases, leaving 3 bases not matched to a gene. CDR3 coding DNA: TGTGCCAGCAGCGTTAGCGGGGGTAGCACAGATACGCAGTATTTT. This sequence encodes CASSVSGGSTDTQYF.